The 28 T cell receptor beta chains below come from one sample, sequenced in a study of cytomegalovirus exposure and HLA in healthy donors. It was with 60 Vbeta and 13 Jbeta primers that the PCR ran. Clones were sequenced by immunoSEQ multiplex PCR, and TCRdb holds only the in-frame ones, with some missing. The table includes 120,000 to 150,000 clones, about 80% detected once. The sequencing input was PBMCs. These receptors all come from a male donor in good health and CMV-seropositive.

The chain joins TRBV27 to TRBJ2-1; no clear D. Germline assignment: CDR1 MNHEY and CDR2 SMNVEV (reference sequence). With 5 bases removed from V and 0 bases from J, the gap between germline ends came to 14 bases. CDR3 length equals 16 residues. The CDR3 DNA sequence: TGTGCCAGCAGTCTCCAACCCCCGAGCTCCTACAATGAGCAGTTCTTC. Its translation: CASSLQPPSSYNEQFF.

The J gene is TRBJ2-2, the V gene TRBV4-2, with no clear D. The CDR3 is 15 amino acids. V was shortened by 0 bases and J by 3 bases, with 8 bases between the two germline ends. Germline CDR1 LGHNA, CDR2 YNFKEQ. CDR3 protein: CASSQDVQHTGELFF. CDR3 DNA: TGTGCCAGCAGCCAAGATGTACAGCACACCGGGGAGCTGTTTTTT.

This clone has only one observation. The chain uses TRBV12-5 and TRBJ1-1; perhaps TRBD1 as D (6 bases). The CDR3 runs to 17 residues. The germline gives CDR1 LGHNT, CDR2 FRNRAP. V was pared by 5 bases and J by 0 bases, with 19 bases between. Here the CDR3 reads CASGVGQRAFMNTEAFF. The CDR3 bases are TGTGCTAGTGGTGTCGGACAGAGAGCCTTTATGAACACTGAAGCTTTCTTT.

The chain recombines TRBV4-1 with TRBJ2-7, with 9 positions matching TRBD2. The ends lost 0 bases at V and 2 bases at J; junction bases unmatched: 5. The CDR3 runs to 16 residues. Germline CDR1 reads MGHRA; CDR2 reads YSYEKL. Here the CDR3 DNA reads TGCGCCAGCAGCCAAGAGGTTCAGCGGGGGGCCTACGAGCAGTACTTC. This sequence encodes CASSQEVQRGAYEQYF.

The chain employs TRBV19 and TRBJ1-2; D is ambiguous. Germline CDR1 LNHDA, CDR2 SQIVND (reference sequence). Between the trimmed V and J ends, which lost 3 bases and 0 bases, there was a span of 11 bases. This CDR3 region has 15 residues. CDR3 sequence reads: CASSIGGTTNYGYTF. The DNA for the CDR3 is TGTGCCAGTAGTATCGGAGGCACCACTAACTATGGCTACACCTTC.

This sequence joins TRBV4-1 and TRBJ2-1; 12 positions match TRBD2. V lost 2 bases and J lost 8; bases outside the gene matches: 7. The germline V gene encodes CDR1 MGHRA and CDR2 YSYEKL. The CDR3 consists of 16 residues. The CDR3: CASSQPSGGALDEQFF. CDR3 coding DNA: TGCGCCAGCAGCCAACCTAGCGGGGGGGCCCTGGATGAGCAGTTCTTC.

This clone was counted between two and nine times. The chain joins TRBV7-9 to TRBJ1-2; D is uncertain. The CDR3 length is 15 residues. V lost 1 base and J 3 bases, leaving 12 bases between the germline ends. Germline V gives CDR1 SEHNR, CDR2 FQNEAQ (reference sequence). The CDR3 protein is CASSLVSVGYYGYTF. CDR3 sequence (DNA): TGTGCCAGCAGCTTAGTGTCAGTTGGTTACTATGGCTACACCTTC. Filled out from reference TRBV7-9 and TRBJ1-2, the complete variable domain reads DTGVSQNPRHKITKRGQNVTFRCDPISEHNRLYWYRQTLGQGPEFLTYFQNEAQLEKSRLLSDRFSAERPKGSFSTLEIQRTEQGDSAMYLCASSLVSVGYYGYTFGSGTRLTVV.

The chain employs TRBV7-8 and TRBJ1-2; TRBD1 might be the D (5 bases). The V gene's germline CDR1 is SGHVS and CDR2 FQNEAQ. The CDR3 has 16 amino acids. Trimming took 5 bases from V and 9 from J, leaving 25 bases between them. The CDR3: CASSILGGVNIARYTF. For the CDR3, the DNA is TGTGCCAGCAGCATCCTGGGGGGGGTTAATATAGCCCGCTACACCTTC.

The CDR3 coding sequence is TGTGCCAGCAGTTACAGCCGTGAGTACGAGCAGTACTTC. It encodes CASSYSREYEQYF. V is TRBV6-6 and J is TRBJ2-7, with D hard to call. Germline-derived CDR1 and CDR2 are MNHNY and SVGAGI (reference sequence). Between the trimmed V and J ends, which lost 2 bases and 4 bases, there was a span of 9 bases. This CDR3 is 13 amino acids long.

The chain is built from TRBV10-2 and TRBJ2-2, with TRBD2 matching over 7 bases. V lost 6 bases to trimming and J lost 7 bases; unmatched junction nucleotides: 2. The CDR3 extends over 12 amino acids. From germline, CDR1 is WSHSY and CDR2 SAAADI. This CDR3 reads CASRRGDGELFF. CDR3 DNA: TGCGCCAGCAGACGGGGGGACGGGGAGCTGTTTTTT.

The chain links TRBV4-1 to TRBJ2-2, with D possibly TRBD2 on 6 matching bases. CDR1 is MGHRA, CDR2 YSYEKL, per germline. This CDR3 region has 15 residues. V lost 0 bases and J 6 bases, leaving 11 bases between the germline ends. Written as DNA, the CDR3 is TGCGCCAGCAGCCAAGATGCGGGGTTTCCCGGGGAGCTGTTTTTT. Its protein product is CASSQDAGFPGELFF.

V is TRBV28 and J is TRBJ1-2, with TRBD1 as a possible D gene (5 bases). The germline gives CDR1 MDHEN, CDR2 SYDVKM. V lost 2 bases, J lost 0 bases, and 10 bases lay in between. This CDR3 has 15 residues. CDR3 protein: CASSLAGKANYGYTF. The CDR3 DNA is TGTGCCAGCAGTTTAGCAGGGAAAGCTAACTATGGCTACACCTTC.

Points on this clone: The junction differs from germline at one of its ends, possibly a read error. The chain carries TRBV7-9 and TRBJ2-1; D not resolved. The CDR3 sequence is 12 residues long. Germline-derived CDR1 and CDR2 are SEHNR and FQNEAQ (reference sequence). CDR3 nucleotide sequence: TGTTCCAGCACTAATAGCCTACGGGAGCAGTTCTTC. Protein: CSSTNSLREQFF.

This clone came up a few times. The CDR3 region is CASSEQGWGTEAFF. The CDR3 nucleotides read TGTGCCAGCAGCGAACAGGGGTGGGGGACTGAAGCTTTCTTT. V gene TRBV6-4 combines with J gene TRBJ1-1, with TRBD1 identical over 7 bases. The germline gives CDR1 MRHNA, CDR2 SNTAGT. J lost 5 bases, V lost 6 bases, and 9 bases had no gene match. This CDR3 is built from 14 residues.

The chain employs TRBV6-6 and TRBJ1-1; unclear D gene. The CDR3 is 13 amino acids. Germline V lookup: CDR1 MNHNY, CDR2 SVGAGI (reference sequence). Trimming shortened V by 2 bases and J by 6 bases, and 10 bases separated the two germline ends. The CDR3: CASSYLHGAEAFF. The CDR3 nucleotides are TGTGCCAGCAGTTACCTCCACGGGGCTGAAGCTTTCTTT.

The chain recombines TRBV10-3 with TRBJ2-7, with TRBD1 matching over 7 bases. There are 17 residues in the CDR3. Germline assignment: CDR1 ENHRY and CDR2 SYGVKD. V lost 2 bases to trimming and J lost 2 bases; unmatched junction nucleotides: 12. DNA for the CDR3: TGTGCCATCAGTGAGGTTGAGGGTCGGCAGGGGGCCTACGAGCAGTACTTC. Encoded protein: CAISEVEGRQGAYEQYF.

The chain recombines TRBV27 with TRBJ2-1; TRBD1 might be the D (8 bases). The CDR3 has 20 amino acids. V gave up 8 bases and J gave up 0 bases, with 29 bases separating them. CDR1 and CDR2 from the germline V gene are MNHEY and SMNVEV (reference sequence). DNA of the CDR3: TGTGCCAGCCGGGGGGTCGGGACAGGACTTTATATGAGCTCCTACAATGAGCAGTTCTTC. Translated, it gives CASRGVGTGLYMSSYNEQFF.

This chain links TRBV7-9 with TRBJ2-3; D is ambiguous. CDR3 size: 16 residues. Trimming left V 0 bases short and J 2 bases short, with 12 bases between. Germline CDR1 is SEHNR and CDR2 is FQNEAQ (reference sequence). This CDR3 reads CASSLASVFYTDTQYF. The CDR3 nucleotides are TGTGCCAGCAGCTTAGCGTCTGTCTTCTACACAGATACGCAGTATTTT.

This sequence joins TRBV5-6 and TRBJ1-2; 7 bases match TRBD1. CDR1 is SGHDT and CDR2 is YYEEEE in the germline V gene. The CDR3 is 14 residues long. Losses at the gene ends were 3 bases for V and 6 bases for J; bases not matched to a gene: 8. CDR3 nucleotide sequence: TGTGCCAGCAGCTCCGGGACAGCTGCCGATGGCTACACCTTC. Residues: CASSSGTAADGYTF.

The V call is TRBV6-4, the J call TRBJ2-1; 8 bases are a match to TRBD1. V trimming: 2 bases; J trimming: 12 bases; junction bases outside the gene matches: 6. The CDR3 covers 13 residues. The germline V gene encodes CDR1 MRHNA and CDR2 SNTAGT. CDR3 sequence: CASSDRTGWGQFF. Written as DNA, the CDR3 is TGTGCCAGCAGTGACCGGACAGGGTGGGGGCAGTTCTTC.

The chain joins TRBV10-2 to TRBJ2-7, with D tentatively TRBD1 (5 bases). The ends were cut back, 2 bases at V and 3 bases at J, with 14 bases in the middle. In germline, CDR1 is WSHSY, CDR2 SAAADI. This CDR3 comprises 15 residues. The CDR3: CASSERGGSNYEQYF. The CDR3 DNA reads TGCGCCAGCAGTGAGAGGGGCGGTTCCAACTACGAGCAGTACTTC.

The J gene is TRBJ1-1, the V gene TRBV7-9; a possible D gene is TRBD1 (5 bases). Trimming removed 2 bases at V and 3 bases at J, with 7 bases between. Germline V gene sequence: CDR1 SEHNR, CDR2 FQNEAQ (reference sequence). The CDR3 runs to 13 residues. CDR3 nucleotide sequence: TGTGCCAGCAGCTTAATAGGGGACACTGAAGCTTTCTTT. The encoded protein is CASSLIGDTEAFF.

CDR3 protein: CAISEGDLNYGYTF. Written as DNA, the CDR3 is TGTGCCATCAGTGAAGGAGACTTAAACTATGGCTACACCTTC. This chain joins TRBV10-3 and TRBJ1-2; D unresolved. The V gene lost 3 bases and the J gene lost 2 bases, with 10 bases spanning the gap. This CDR3 has 14 residues. Germline V CDR1 and CDR2: ENHRY, SYGVKD.

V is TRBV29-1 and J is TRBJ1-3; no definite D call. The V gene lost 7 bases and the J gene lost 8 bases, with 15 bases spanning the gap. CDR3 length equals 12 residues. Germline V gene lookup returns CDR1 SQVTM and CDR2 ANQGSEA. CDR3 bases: TGCAGCGCCCATGCGGGCGGGGACACCATATATTTT. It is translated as CSAHAGGDTIYF.

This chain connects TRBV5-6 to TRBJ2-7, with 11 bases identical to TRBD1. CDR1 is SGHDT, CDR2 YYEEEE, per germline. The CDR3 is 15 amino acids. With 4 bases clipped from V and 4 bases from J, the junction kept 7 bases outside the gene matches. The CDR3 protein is CASSIGQGAFYEQYF. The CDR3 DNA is TGTGCCAGCAGCATTGGACAGGGGGCCTTTTACGAGCAGTACTTC. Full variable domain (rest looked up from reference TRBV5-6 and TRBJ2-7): DAGVTQSPTHLIKTRGQQVTLRCSPKSGHDTVSWYQQALGQGPQFIFQYYEEEERQRGNFPDRFSGHQFPNYSSELNVNALLLGDSALYLCASSIGQGAFYEQYFGPGTRLTVT.

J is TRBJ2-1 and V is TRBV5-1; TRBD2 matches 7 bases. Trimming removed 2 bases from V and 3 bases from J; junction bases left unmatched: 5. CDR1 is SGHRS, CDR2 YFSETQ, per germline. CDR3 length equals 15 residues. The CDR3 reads CASSFYSGDYNEQFF. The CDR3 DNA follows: TGCGCCAGCAGCTTTTACAGCGGGGACTACAATGAGCAGTTCTTC.

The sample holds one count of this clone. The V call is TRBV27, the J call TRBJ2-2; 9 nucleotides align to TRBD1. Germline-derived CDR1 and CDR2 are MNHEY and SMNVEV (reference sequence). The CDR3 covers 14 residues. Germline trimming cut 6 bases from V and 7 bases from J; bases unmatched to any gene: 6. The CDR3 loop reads CASSRLTGGGELFF. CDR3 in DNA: TGTGCCAGCAGCCGCCTGACAGGGGGCGGGGAGCTGTTTTTT.

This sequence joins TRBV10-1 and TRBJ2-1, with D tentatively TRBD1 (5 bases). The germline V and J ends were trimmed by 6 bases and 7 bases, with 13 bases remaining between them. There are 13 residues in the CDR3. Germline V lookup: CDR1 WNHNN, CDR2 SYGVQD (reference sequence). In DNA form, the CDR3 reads TGCGCCAGCAGAACTGGTCAGGGTAATGAGCAGTTCTTC. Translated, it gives CASRTGQGNEQFF.